This TCR beta chain came from a study of blood T cells in healthy people across ages. Study-level points and caveats: Getting older went along with TCR beta diversity per million T cells dropping roughly linearly.

Alongside a J-beta primer mix, a sample-barcoded 5' primer served in a second PCR lasting 7 to 11 cycles. Every cDNA molecule bore a tag from a template-switch adaptor containing 12 random nucleotides. Via MiXCR, TCRdb re-called the 5' RACE reads, giving one row per CDR3 protein. The repertoire has roughly 800,000 distinct CDR3 sequences, about 26% of them found once; the top ten carry 3%. Trimming left V 4 bases short and J 2 bases short, with 9 bases between. Germline CDR1 SGHRS, CDR2 YFSETQ. The length of the CDR3 is 14 residues. This clonotype appeared a few times. As yet, its antigen is unknown. Another study also made use of these data, one on T cells of mothers and their children. From that study: Six or seven children and their three healthy Caucasian mothers were the donors. The data showed no persistent microchimeric T cell clones.

The sequencing sample was made of blood. The chain joins TRBV5-1 to TRBJ1-4, with no clear D. The clonotype was recovered from a boy between 10 and 17 years old in good health. The CDR3 DNA follows: TGCGCCAGCAGCGTGATCCCGACTAATGAAAAACTGTTTTTT. Its protein is CASSVIPTNEKLFF.